This entry concerns a single T cell receptor (beta chain). It has no known antigen specificity. Per-base qualities were not stored, and no clone one base away is much larger. The data were obtained in a study of T cell responses to AZD1222 COVID-19 vaccine (dated by TCRdb to the early 2020s). Regarding the research as a whole: AZD1222 recipients given second doses at about 4 weeks or at about 12 weeks were pooled, since spike-specific TCR depth and breadth were not found to differ between the two schedules. A total of 230 to 250 trial participants underwent TCR sequencing, of whom 200 to 220 received two doses of AZD1222 and some 26 received two doses of the MenACWY control vaccine. Enrollment into the trials was organized by age into subgroups of 18-55, 56-69 and 70-plus years, and those subgroups contained roughly 160, 29 and 62 TCR-sequenced participants, respectively. Overall study outcomes, separate from this receptor: The 56-69-year group was small, and its depth increase did not reach significance, likely because of low power. Reportedly, almost half of the unique spike-specific TCRs recognized epitopes lying outside the regions that are mutated in the B.1.351 and B.1.1.7 variants. Conclusions about previously exposed vaccinees are limited because only five to seven AZD1222 recipients were SARS-CoV-2 seropositive at baseline. Participants were mostly white British and included more females than males, and it was suggested by the authors that clonal diversity may have been underestimated. The vaccine-associated CD4 TCRs covered the entire spike protein, and the dominant responses fell in regions 160-218 and 743-854. Spike-specific TCR breadth and depth rose significantly after two AZD1222 doses compared with day 0 and with MenACWY recipients. Because no samples from the day 14 peak response were available, repertoires could be characterized only after the peak T cell response.

For CDR1 and CDR2, the germline V gene (reference sequence) lists LGHDT and YNNKEL. Trimming takes 4 bases from V and 7 bases from J, and the germline ends sit 19 bases apart. CDR3 length: 15 amino acids, cysteine to phenylalanine. The entry retains the CDR3 DNA only, 45 bases that are in frame from base 1. The sample's time point label is to be understood as: baseline before first vaccination. The vaccinee samples were drawn from two UK trials, COV001 and COV002, one of which was a single-blind randomized controlled phase 2/3 trial testing AZD1222 (ChAdOx1 nCoV-19) in healthy adults. Trial participant PBMC samples were collected at day 0 and day 28 after the second dose for TCRbeta chain sequencing. The CDR3 regions of human TCRbeta chains were subjected to immunosequencing. The authors' pipeline ran thus. Repertoire TCRs were checked for matches against a reference library of SARS-CoV-2-specific TCRs that had been generated using the MIRA antigen-specificity platform. Breadth meant the fraction of unique TCRs that were SARS-CoV-2-associated, whereas depth meant the fraction of total T cells that were SARS-CoV-2-associated. Each spike-specific TCR was assigned to its reactive spike region and to a CD4 or CD8 class using the MIRA data. Log10-transformed breadth and depth values were compared by one-way ANOVA with Sidak's multiple comparisons tests. TCRdb took this table from immuneACCESS and kept in-frame rearrangements with V and J called. Such tables lack part of the clones; where checked against another copy, unresolved V genes explain under half of the gap, and the rest is unexplained. Clone size and the V and J calls come from that table; the DNA yielded D and trimming. Counted in this sample were some 150,000 clones; about 92% of them appeared once. The ten largest account for approximately 17% of the sample.

The sequenced sample was peripheral blood, obtained on day 0 of AZD1222 vaccination. This sequence originates from an adult in good health. Here the chain combines TRBV3-1 (or the pseudogene TRBV3-2) and TRBJ1-1; no D gene call is confident. Here is the DNA: TGTGCCAGCAGCCCCAAGATGGGGAGGGAGGATGAAGCTTTCTTT. This encodes CASSPKMGREDEAFF.